This T cell receptor beta chain stems from a study of long-term antiretroviral therapy in people with HIV. In the study overall: The 2015 immediate-ART recommendation came about a decade after the earliest samples. General study results and limits: Collection spanned 2004 to 2017; ART regimens may be less effective than current ones.

Germline V CDR1 and CDR2: MDHEN, SYDVKM. V shed 3 bases and J shed 0 bases, with 8 bases lying between them. The CDR3 totals 14 residues. About this clone: What it recognizes is unknown. The sample contains more than one DNA sequence encoding this CDR3.

It was version v3.0 of the immunoSEQ assay that was run at survey level. Only in-frame clones appear in the TCRdb table, and some are missing; sequencing was by immunoSEQ multiplex PCR. The sample lists approximately 24,000 clones, roughly 77% occurring once. Material: unsorted PBMCs, obtained 4.4 years after starting antiretroviral therapy. J is TRBJ1-1 and V is TRBV28; D gene unclear. This TCR was sampled from a man aged 25-45 years with HIV. CDR3 protein: CASSFQNMNTEAFF. DNA for the CDR3: TGTGCCAGCAGTTTCCAGAACATGAACACTGAAGCTTTCTTT.